The present T cell receptor beta chain was sequenced within a study of response to subunit inactivated influenza vaccine. Findings of the study overall: The authors suggested that few new T cells are recruited per seasonal influenza vaccination.

This clonotype was picked up a small number of times. Its target is unknown. TCRdb re-derived calls from the RT-PCR reads in MiXCR, one entry per CDR3 protein. This table holds around 530,000 distinct CDR3 sequences, about 17% found once. The sample consisted of CD4+ T cells sorted from PBMCs, taken about 24 months after vaccination. The origin of this receptor is a man aged 50 to 75 who received an inactivated influenza vaccine.

CDR3 amino acids: CASSLGSSGGISNEQFF. DNA for the CDR3: TGTGCCAGCAGCCTAGGGTCTAGCGGGGGGATCAGCAATGAGCAGTTCTTC. This chain joins TRBV3-1 and TRBJ2-1; 11 bases match TRBD2. From germline, CDR1 is LGHDT and CDR2 YNNKEL (reference sequence). The CDR3 consists of 17 residues. V gave up 4 bases and J gave up 6 bases; unmatched junction bases: 11.